The 26 T cell receptor beta chains listed next were all sequenced from one sample in a study of shared clonotypes between healthy human individuals. The repertoire was sequenced with immunoSEQ multiplex PCR; TCRdb's copy has only in-frame clones and lacks some. The data hold approximately 2.3 million clones, with over 85% observed a single time. The sequenced material came from naive CD4+ T cells from PBMCs. Subset defined: CD45RA+ positively selected. These receptors were obtained from a man between 18 and 35 years old in good health. Some clones in this sample may be carry-over from other donors' samples.

Only one count was recorded for this clone. The chain is built from TRBV27 and TRBJ2-3; no definite D call. The CDR3 has 12 residues. Germline V gives CDR1 MNHEY, CDR2 SMNVEV (reference sequence). V was clipped by 6 bases and J by 6 bases, with 10 bases between them. The CDR3 DNA sequence: TGTGCCAGCAGAACGAAATGGGATACGCAGTATTTT. Its protein product is CASRTKWDTQYF.

The chain recombines TRBV5-4 with TRBJ2-7; 7 nucleotides line up with TRBD1. J lost 4 bases, V lost 4 bases, and 8 bases had no gene match. CDR1 and CDR2 from the germline V gene are SGHNT and YYREEE (reference sequence). This CDR3 has 14 residues. CDR3 DNA: TGTGCCAGCAGCGTAGCCGGGACAGTATACGAGCAGTACTTC. Encoded protein: CASSVAGTVYEQYF. The full variable domain, with the rest looked up from reference TRBV5-4 and TRBJ2-7, is ETGVTQSPTHLIKTRGQQVTLRCSSQSGHNTVSWYQQALGQGPQFIFQYYREEENGRGNFPPRFSGLQFPNYSSELNVNALELDDSALYLCASSVAGTVYEQYFGPGTRLTVT.

J is TRBJ2-7 and V is TRBV6-1; D remains ambiguous. Germline V gene data show CDR1 as MNHNS and CDR2 as SASEGT. Trimming shortened V by 4 bases and J by 6 bases, and 13 bases separated the two germline ends. The length of the CDR3 is 13 residues. The CDR3 DNA reads TGTGCCAGCAGTGGGGCCGTGGTTGTCGAGCAGTACTTC. Protein: CASSGAVVVEQYF.

This chain joins TRBV7-2 and TRBJ2-2, with 16 bases identical to TRBD2. CDR3 length: 19 residues. The germline gives CDR1 SGHTA, CDR2 FQGNSA. V was pared by 3 bases and J by 7 bases, with 11 bases of the junction left unmatched. CDR3 in amino acids: CASSFRGGLAGGRSGELFF. DNA of the CDR3: TGTGCCAGCAGCTTCCGAGGGGGACTAGCGGGAGGGCGGAGCGGGGAGCTGTTTTTT.

The J gene is TRBJ2-5, the V gene TRBV11-1; D is undetermined. CDR1 and CDR2 from the germline V gene are SGHAT and FQDESV (reference sequence). The germline V and J ends were trimmed by 5 bases and 5 bases, with 18 bases remaining between them. The CDR3 runs to 15 residues. This CDR3 is CASSRFRTPQETQYF. The CDR3 bases are TGTGCCAGCAGCAGATTTAGGACGCCCCAGGAGACCCAGTACTTC. Variable domain in full (rest from reference TRBV11-1 and TRBJ2-5): EAEVAQSPRYKITEKSQAVAFWCDPISGHATLYWYRQILGQGPELLVQFQDESVVDDSQLPKDRFSAERLKGVDSTLKIQPAELGDSAMYLCASSRFRTPQETQYFGPGTRLLVL.

The rearrangement joins TRBV29-1 to TRBJ2-5, with a tentative D call TRBD2 (6 bases). The J call may be faulty, since TRBJ2-7 better matches the DNA end. This CDR3 has 14 amino acids. Germline V CDR1 and CDR2: SQVTM, ANQGSEA. CDR3 coding DNA: TGCAGCGTTGTCGGAGGGCGGACCAACTACGAGCAGTACTTC. Residues: CSVVGGRTNYEQYF.

This chain joins TRBV19 and TRBJ2-5; perhaps TRBD2 as D (5 bases). V lost 8 bases, J lost 5 bases, and 15 bases lay in between. The CDR3 totals 13 residues. CDR1 and CDR2 from the germline V gene are LNHDA and SQIVND (reference sequence). The CDR3 nucleotides are TGTGCCAGTCGGAAGGGAGTGGCCGAGACCCAGTACTTC. Amino acid sequence: CASRKGVAETQYF.

The chain uses TRBV9 and TRBJ1-3; TRBD1 agrees at 7 bases. CDR3 size: 15 residues. The germline gives CDR1 SGDLS, CDR2 YYNGEE. V gave up 8 bases and J gave up 2 bases; unmatched junction bases: 10. Here the CDR3 DNA reads TGTGCCAGTTCGACCCAGCAGGGGGCTGGAAACACCATATATTTT. Translated: CASSTQQGAGNTIYF.

The chain has TRBV10-3 and TRBJ2-2; a possible D gene is TRBD1 (5 bases). Trimming left V 3 bases short and J 5 bases short, with 19 bases between. Per germline, CDR1 ENHRY and CDR2 SYGVKD. The CDR3 length is 17 residues. The CDR3 coding sequence is TGTGCCATCAGTGACGGTCCTTTGGCAGGGCGAACCGGGGAGCTGTTTTTT. Encoded protein: CAISDGPLAGRTGELFF.

The chain uses TRBV5-4 and TRBJ2-4; 12 nucleotides agree with TRBD2. The germline V gene has CDR1 SGHNT and CDR2 YYREEE (reference sequence). The CDR3 covers 17 residues. The V gene end was trimmed by 4 bases and the J gene end by 6 bases; junction bases not matched to a gene: 11. CDR3 nucleotides: TGTGCCAGCAGCCCTGCGGCTAGCGGGAGGGCCTTAAACATTCAGTACTTC. This translates into CASSPAASGRALNIQYF.

The chain links TRBV28 to TRBJ1-1; D is undetermined. Trimming cost V 7 bases and J 5 bases, with 17 bases left between them. Germline V CDR1 and CDR2: MDHEN, SYDVKM. The CDR3 loop spans 14 amino acids. CDR3 residues: CASTQAHIRTEAFF. Here the CDR3 DNA reads TGTGCCAGCACCCAAGCCCACATAAGGACTGAAGCTTTCTTT.

This rearrangement joins TRBV5-4 to TRBJ2-5; no reliable D call. In germline, CDR1 is SGHNT, CDR2 YYREEE (reference sequence). CDR3 length: 14 residues. V dropped 3 bases and J dropped 5 bases, with 14 bases sitting between them. This CDR3 reads CASSWGSGIETQYF. Here the CDR3 DNA reads TGTGCCAGCAGCTGGGGAAGTGGGATTGAGACCCAGTACTTC.

This sequence joins TRBV28 and TRBJ2-7; perhaps TRBD1 as D (5 bases). This CDR3 has 16 amino acids. Germline lookup yields CDR1 MDHEN and CDR2 SYDVKM. Trimming took 2 bases from V and 7 from J, leaving 21 bases between them. In DNA form, the CDR3 reads TGTGCCAGCAGTTTAGCGGATACTATAGGGGCACGGGAGCAGTACTTC. Translating gives CASSLADTIGAREQYF.

J is TRBJ2-5 and V is TRBV6-4; maybe TRBD2 (5 bases). Germline V gives CDR1 MRHNA, CDR2 SNTAGT. This CDR3 contains 17 residues. The V and J ends lost 6 bases and 3 bases respectively, with 23 bases between them. Here the CDR3 reads CASSELPGPAGEETQYF. The CDR3, as DNA: TGTGCCAGCAGCGAACTACCGGGCCCGGCGGGCGAAGAGACCCAGTACTTC.

For this clone: This same CDR3 is encoded by further DNA sequences in the sample. This sequence joins TRBV28 and TRBJ1-3; 8 nucleotides line up with TRBD1. From germline, CDR1 is MDHEN and CDR2 SYDVKM. Germline trimming cut 4 bases from V and 0 bases from J; bases unmatched to any gene: 5. The CDR3 has 16 amino acids. Here the CDR3 reads CASSSGGATSGNTIYF. In DNA form, the CDR3 reads TGTGCCAGCAGTTCAGGGGGCGCGACCTCTGGAAACACCATATATTTT.

This sequence joins TRBV7-6 and TRBJ1-5; D is perhaps TRBD1 (6 bases). This CDR3 has 17 residues. Trimming shortened V by 5 bases and J by 5 bases, and 22 bases separated the two germline ends. The germline gives CDR1 SGHVS, CDR2 FNYEAQ. The CDR3 sequence: CASSLLGGGASYQPQHF. The CDR3 DNA sequence: TGTGCCAGCAGCCTCCTGGGCGGGGGGGCCTCATATCAGCCCCAGCATTTT.

The chain links TRBV6-6 to TRBJ1-2; weak D call: TRBD1 (5 bases). Trimming removed 4 bases from V and 0 bases from J, with 15 bases in between. The CDR3 totals 16 residues. Germline values: CDR1 MNHNY, CDR2 SVGAGI (reference sequence). The CDR3 sequence: CASSSLPGEANYGYTF. Here the CDR3 DNA reads TGTGCCAGCAGTTCCCTTCCGGGGGAAGCTAACTATGGCTACACCTTC.

The CDR3 region is CASSTPGQGIYEQYF. In nucleotides, the CDR3 is TGTGCCAGCAGTACTCCGGGACAGGGGATCTACGAGCAGTACTTC. The V and J genes are TRBV28 and TRBJ2-7; 10 bases agree with TRBD1. Trimming took 5 bases from V and 3 from J; bases not matched to a gene: 7. CDR3 length: 15 residues. The germline V gene has CDR1 MDHEN and CDR2 SYDVKM.

The CDR3 reads CASSLDQETQYF. The CDR3 region has the DNA TGTGCCAGCAGCTTAGACCAAGAGACCCAGTACTTC. The gene calls are TRBV9 and TRBJ2-5; D gene unclear. There are 12 residues in the CDR3. Trimming cost V 4 bases and J 0 bases, with 4 bases left between them. Germline lookup yields CDR1 SGDLS and CDR2 YYNGEE.

The V call is TRBV6-1, the J call TRBJ2-7; 13 nucleotides line up with TRBD2. In germline, CDR1 is MNHNS, CDR2 SASEGT. Germline trimming cut 4 bases from V and 2 bases from J; bases unmatched to any gene: 8. The CDR3 totals 17 residues. CDR3 loop: CASSAPGLAGSPYEQYF. In nucleotides, the CDR3 is TGTGCCAGCAGTGCCCCGGGACTAGCGGGATCTCCCTACGAGCAGTACTTC.

In the case of this clone: Other DNA sequences in the same sample also yield this CDR3. The chain uses TRBV20-1 and TRBJ2-1; tentative D call: TRBD1 (5 bases). The length of the CDR3 is 11 residues. CDR1 is DFQATT, CDR2 SNEGSKA, per germline (reference sequence). The V end was cut by 3 bases, the J end by 7 bases, with 7 bases between. CDR3: CSASSGNEQFF. CDR3 nucleotides: TGCAGTGCTAGCTCAGGGAATGAGCAGTTCTTC.

With regard to this clone: Within the sample, other DNA sequences also encode this same CDR3. The chain employs TRBV29-1 and TRBJ1-1; perhaps TRBD1 as D (5 bases). V lost 2 bases, J lost 2 bases, and 6 bases lay in between. The length of the CDR3 is 12 residues. CDR1 is SQVTM and CDR2 is ANQGSEA in the germline V gene. CDR3 DNA sequence: TGCAGCGTTGAACGGGGCAACACTGAAGCTTTCTTT. Translated: CSVERGNTEAFF.

Details on this clone: Distinct nucleotide sequences in the sample also encode this CDR3. This chain links TRBV5-1 with TRBJ2-1; 7 positions agree with TRBD1. The CDR3 totals 15 residues. Trimming took 0 bases from V and 3 from J; bases not matched to a gene: 3. CDR1 is SGHRS, CDR2 YFSETQ, per germline. The CDR3 reads CASSLGAGGYNEQFF. The CDR3 DNA follows: TGCGCCAGCAGCTTGGGGGCAGGGGGCTACAATGAGCAGTTCTTC.

The CDR3 spells CASSSADKANTEAFF. The CDR3 DNA is TGTGCCAGCAGCTCGGCGGACAAGGCAAACACTGAAGCTTTCTTT. The J gene is TRBJ1-1, the V gene TRBV7-9; maybe TRBD1 (5 bases). The CDR3 length is 15 residues. V gave up 4 bases and J gave up 2 bases, with 14 bases separating them. Germline V CDR1 and CDR2: SEHNR, FQNEAQ (reference sequence).

The chain combines TRBV6-5 with TRBJ2-7; D unresolved. The CDR3 has 16 residues. Trimming left V 0 bases short and J 2 bases short, with 14 bases between. Germline CDR1 MNHEY, CDR2 SVGAGI. This CDR3 reads CASSYSRTRPTYEQYF. For the CDR3, the DNA is TGTGCCAGCAGTTACTCGAGAACCAGACCCACCTACGAGCAGTACTTC.

The chain couples TRBV9 to TRBJ1-1; D is possibly TRBD1 (5 bases). V lost 2 bases and J 5 bases, leaving 10 bases between the germline ends. This CDR3 spans 13 amino acids. The V gene's germline CDR1 is SGDLS and CDR2 YYNGEE. The CDR3 coding sequence is TGTGCCAGCAGCGTCAGGGTTGGAACTGAAGCTTTCTTT. Translating it yields CASSVRVGTEAFF.